Included here is one T cell receptor (beta chain) sequence, with context. Its antigen is unidentified. This sample is part of a study of T-cell memory formation after mild COVID-19. About the research overall: TCR clusters mostly belonged to single donors. Overall study findings and caveats: Pre-infection memory showed some responding clones, and this suggested that cross-reactive memory joined. Contracting clones, day 15 to 85, had balanced CD4/CD8, and later expanders favored CD4+.

Researchers used 5'RACE with constant-segment primers to make TCR alpha and TCR beta cDNA libraries that carry sample barcodes and UMIs. TCRdb recomputed calls from the 5' RACE reads with MiXCR, one row per CDR3 protein. The sample lists roughly 320,000 distinct CDR3 sequences, approximately 29% occurring once. Per germline, CDR1 SEHNR and CDR2 FQNEAQ (reference sequence). Trimming pared 1 base from V and 1 base from J, leaving 2 bases between. The CDR3 totals 13 residues. Material for sequencing was PBMCs or a T cell subset sorted from them (not recorded which). The V gene is TRBV7-9, the J gene TRBJ1-5; D unresolved. The source of this sequence is an adult woman who had mild COVID-19 (a few samples of this study predate the infection). Cell type and time point are not known. CDR3 sequence reads: CASSLVSNQPQHF. CDR3 coding DNA: TGTGCCAGCAGCTTAGTAAGCAATCAGCCCCAGCATTTT.